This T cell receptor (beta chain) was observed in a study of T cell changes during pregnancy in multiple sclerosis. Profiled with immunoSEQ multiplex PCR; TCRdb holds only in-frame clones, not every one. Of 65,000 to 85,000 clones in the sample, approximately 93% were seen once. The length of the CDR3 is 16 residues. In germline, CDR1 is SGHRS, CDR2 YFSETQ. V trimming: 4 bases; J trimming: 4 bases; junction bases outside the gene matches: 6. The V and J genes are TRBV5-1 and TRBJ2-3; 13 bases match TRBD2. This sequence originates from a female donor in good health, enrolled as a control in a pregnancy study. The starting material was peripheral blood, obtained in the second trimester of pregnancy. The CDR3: CASSLLAGGPADTQYF. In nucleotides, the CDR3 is TGCGCCAGCAGCCTACTAGCGGGAGGGCCAGCAGATACGCAGTATTTT. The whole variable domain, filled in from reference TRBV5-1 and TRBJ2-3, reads KAGVTQTPRYLIKTRGQQVTLSCSPISGHRSVSWYQQTPGQGLQFLFEYFSETQRNKGNFPGRFSGRQFSNSRSEMNVSTLELGDSALYLCASSLLAGGPADTQYFGPGTRLTVL.